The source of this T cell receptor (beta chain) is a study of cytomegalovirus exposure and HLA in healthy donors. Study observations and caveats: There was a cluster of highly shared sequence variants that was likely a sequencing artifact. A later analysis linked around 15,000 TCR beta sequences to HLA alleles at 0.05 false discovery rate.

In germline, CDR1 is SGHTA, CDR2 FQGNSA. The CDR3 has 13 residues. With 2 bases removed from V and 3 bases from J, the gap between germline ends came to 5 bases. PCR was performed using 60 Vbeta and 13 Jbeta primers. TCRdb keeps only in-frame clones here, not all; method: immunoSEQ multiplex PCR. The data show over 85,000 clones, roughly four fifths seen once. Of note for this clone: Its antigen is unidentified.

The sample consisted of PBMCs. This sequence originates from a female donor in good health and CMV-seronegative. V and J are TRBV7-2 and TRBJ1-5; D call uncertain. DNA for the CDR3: TGTGCCAGCAGCTTATCTTACAATCAGCCCCAGCATTTT. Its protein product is CASSLSYNQPQHF.